The source of this T cell receptor (beta chain) is a study of persistence of HIV-infected CD4 T cells. Sequencing used immunoSEQ version 4 in survey mode. The table came from immunoSEQ multiplex PCR; TCRdb's copy has only in-frame clones and leaves some out. The table includes roughly 43,000 clones, more than 80% detected once. Nonspecific anti-CD3/anti-CD28 bead stimulation represents the broad CD4+ T cell repertoire. Responding CD4+ T cells were sorted by upregulation of both CD40 ligand and CD69. Germline loops: CDR1 LNHDA, CDR2 SQIVND (reference sequence). Between the trimmed V and J ends, which lost 4 bases and 0 bases, there was a span of 6 bases. The CDR3 is 13 residues long. Concerning this clone itself: Its antigen is not identified.

This TCR derives from an adult man with HIV who was CMV-seropositive. This sample comprised CD4+ T cells sorted from PBMCs after approximately 19-hour stimulation, obtained from a patient who received antiretroviral therapy. V is TRBV19 and J is TRBJ1-1, with TRBD1 as a possible D gene (5 bases). CDR3 in DNA: TGTGCCAGTAGTAACAGGTTGAACACTGAAGCTTTCTTT. This gives the protein CASSNRLNTEAFF.